Below, one T cell receptor beta chain is given with its context. This specimen belongs to a study of shared clonotypes between healthy human individuals. Original handling: In the immunoSEQ data, sequences were junction-only and lacked quality scores, so filtering differed. Libraries were prepared by immunoSEQ multiplex PCR; TCRdb keeps only in-frame clonotypes and omits some of them. The D gene and trimming were derived from the DNA, and the V and J assignments and clone size from that table. Of approximately 2.5 million clones listed, approximately 94% are singletons. The CDR3 is made up of 14 amino acids. With V trimmed by 3 bases and J by 7 bases, 5 bases remained unmatched. Germline V gene data show CDR1 as SGHRS and CDR2 as YFSETQ.

V is TRBV5-1 and J is TRBJ2-3; 10 bases fit TRBD1. This clonotype was sampled from a man younger than 30 in good health. Some clones in this sample may be carry-over from other donors' samples. The sample was naive CD4+ T cells from PBMCs. The subset: CD45RA+ positively selected. Written as DNA, the CDR3 is TGCGCCAGCAGCTCGGGACAGGGGTTCCATACGCAGTATTTT. Its translation is CASSSGQGFHTQYF.